This is a list of T cell receptor beta chains from one sample in a study of human T cells and chemical hapten exposure. TCRdb analysed the RACE reads with MiXCR anew, one entry per CDR3 protein. The sample contains some 350,000 distinct CDR3 sequences, around 6.9% of which appear only once. The sequencing used whole blood, collected in connection with sensitization to the hapten diphenylcyclopropenone (DPC). The source of these receptors is a woman aged 18-29 years with alopecia areata. Some clones in this sample may be carry-over from other donors' samples. The CDR3 runs from the conserved cysteine through the conserved F or W. Fields, in order: D gene, V gene, J gene, clone size, CDR3 protein, CDR3 DNA. A D gene is named only where the DNA matches it firmly. Rows may omit the clone size; those that give it use once, few, many or a size class.

D gene: NA; V gene: TRBV6-6; J gene: TRBJ1-3; clone size: few; CDR3 protein: CASTARDTSTIYF; CDR3 DNA: TGTGCCAGCACCGCAAGGGACACAAGCACCATATATTTT
D gene: TRBD1; V gene: TRBV12-3/TRBV12-4; J gene: TRBJ2-7; clone size: many; CDR3 protein: CASSPQGFEQYF; CDR3 DNA: TGTGCCAGCAGCCCACAGGGGTTCGAGCAGTACTTC
D gene: NA; V gene: TRBV6-1; J gene: TRBJ2-3; clone size: many; CDR3 protein: CASSEGSAGASTDTQYF; CDR3 DNA: TGTGCCAGCAGTGAAGGATCCGCAGGGGCAAGCACAGATACGCAGTATTTT
D gene: TRBD2; V gene: TRBV6-4; J gene: TRBJ2-3; clone size: many; CDR3 protein: CASSAQGLATDTQYF; CDR3 DNA: TGTGCCAGCAGTGCTCAGGGACTAGCGACAGATACGCAGTATTTT
D gene: NA; V gene: TRBV27; J gene: TRBJ2-1; clone size: many; CDR3 protein: CASSLRGNEQFF; CDR3 DNA: TGTGCCAGCAGTTTAAGGGGAAATGAGCAGTTCTTC
D gene: NA; V gene: TRBV5-5; J gene: TRBJ1-5; clone size: NA; CDR3 protein: CASSLGPTRNQPQHF; CDR3 DNA: TGTGCCAGCAGCTTGGGACCAACGCGCAATCAGCCCCAGCATTTT
D gene: TRBD1; V gene: TRBV20-1; J gene: TRBJ2-2; clone size: many; CDR3 protein: CSATTGLGNTGELFF; CDR3 DNA: TGCAGTGCTACGACAGGGTTAGGGAACACCGGGGAGCTGTTTTTT
D gene: TRBD1; V gene: TRBV3-1; J gene: TRBJ1-6; clone size: NA; CDR3 protein: CASSRTGGGSPLHF; CDR3 DNA: TGTGCCAGCAGCCGAACAGGGGGTGGTTCACCCCTCCACTTT
D gene: NA; V gene: TRBV11-3; J gene: TRBJ2-3; clone size: few; CDR3 protein: CASSFRPPDTQYF; CDR3 DNA: TGTGCCAGCAGCTTTCGACCTCCCGATACGCAGTATTTT
D gene: NA; V gene: TRBV5-4; J gene: TRBJ1-1; clone size: few; CDR3 protein: CASSLPGANTEAFF; CDR3 DNA: TGTGCCAGCAGCTTGCCAGGGGCGAACACTGAAGCTTTCTTT
D gene: NA; V gene: TRBV6-6; J gene: TRBJ1-1; clone size: few; CDR3 protein: CASINTQGRTEAFF; CDR3 DNA: TGTGCCAGCATCAACACTCAGGGTAGGACTGAAGCTTTCTTT
D gene: TRBD2; V gene: TRBV29-1; J gene: TRBJ2-3; clone size: many; CDR3 protein: CSVGSGGSSTDTQYF; CDR3 DNA: TGCAGCGTTGGCAGCGGGGGGTCTAGCACAGATACGCAGTATTTT
D gene: NA; V gene: TRBV27; J gene: TRBJ2-3; clone size: many; CDR3 protein: CASSWTSSTDTQYF; CDR3 DNA: TGTGCCAGCAGTTGGACTTCTAGCACAGATACGCAGTATTTT
D gene: NA; V gene: TRBV14; J gene: TRBJ1-1; clone size: many; CDR3 protein: CASSQVWGLNTEAFF; CDR3 DNA: TGTGCCAGCAGCCAAGTATGGGGTTTGAACACTGAAGCTTTCTTT
D gene: NA; V gene: TRBV20-1; J gene: TRBJ2-3; clone size: few; CDR3 protein: CSAREWEAKDTQYF; CDR3 DNA: TGCAGTGCTAGAGAATGGGAAGCTAAGGATACGCAGTATTTT
D gene: NA; V gene: TRBV7-2; J gene: TRBJ1-2; clone size: NA; CDR3 protein: CASSLYQSYGYTF; CDR3 DNA: TGTGCCAGCAGCTTGTATCAGAGCTATGGCTACACCTTC
D gene: TRBD2; V gene: TRBV6-2/TRBV6-3; J gene: TRBJ2-7; clone size: few; CDR3 protein: CASTEGLADYEQYF; CDR3 DNA: TGTGCCAGCACCGAAGGCCTAGCGGACTACGAGCAGTACTTC
D gene: TRBD2; V gene: TRBV7-2; J gene: TRBJ2-7; clone size: few; CDR3 protein: CASSSRTSITYEQYF; CDR3 DNA: TGTGCCAGCAGCTCCCGGACTAGCATCACCTACGAGCAGTACTTC
D gene: TRBD1; V gene: TRBV29-1; J gene: TRBJ1-2; clone size: many; CDR3 protein: CSVERTGSTYGYTF; CDR3 DNA: TGCAGCGTTGAGAGGACAGGGAGCACCTATGGCTACACCTTC
D gene: NA; V gene: TRBV7-9; J gene: TRBJ1-5; clone size: NA; CDR3 protein: CASSSEWNQPQHF; CDR3 DNA: TGTGCCAGCAGCTCCGAGTGGAATCAGCCCCAGCATTTT
D gene: TRBD1; V gene: TRBV20-1; J gene: TRBJ1-5; clone size: few; CDR3 protein: CSAWDRDSASQPQHF; CDR3 DNA: TGCAGTGCGTGGGACAGGGACAGTGCAAGTCAGCCCCAGCATTTT